This record looks at one T cell receptor beta chain sequence and its context. The authors split each subset's genomic DNA evenly across several immunoSEQ plates. Original processing notes: ImmunoSEQ output held junction-only sequences without quality scores, so filtering differed. Sequencing was performed with immunoSEQ multiplex PCR; in TCRdb, only in-frame clones are kept and a portion is missing. The V and J calls and clone size were taken over from that table, and D and trimming were inferred from the DNA. Of a few hundred thousand clones in the sample, roughly 80% were seen once. The data originate from a study of shared clonotypes between healthy human individuals. The J segment lost 4 bases and the V segment lost 5 bases, leaving 6 bases of the junction unmatched. The V gene's germline CDR1 is MNHNS and CDR2 SASEGT. The CDR3 is made up of 14 amino acids.

This sequence joins TRBV6-1 and TRBJ2-7; 9 bases fit TRBD2. The receptor was derived from a woman aged 40 to 50 in good health. Some clones in this sample may be carry-over from other donors' samples. Sequenced material: PBMCs. CDR3 loop: CASSPRTSEYEQYF. In DNA, the CDR3 is TGTGCCAGCAGTCCTCGGACTAGCGAATACGAGCAGTACTTC.